The 14 T cell receptor beta chains reported below all come from one sample, sequenced in a study of blood T cell repertoires in COVID-19. Clones were read by immunoSEQ multiplex PCR, and TCRdb kept only the in-frame ones, dropping some. The data hold some 150,000 clones, with more than 75% observed a single time. The sequencing input was peripheral blood. The receptors originated from a man between 65 and 80 years old with acute or convalescent COVID-19.

The CDR3 region is CASSSWGGTDTQYF. The CDR3 bases are TGTGCCAGCAGTTCATGGGGGGGCACAGATACGCAGTATTTT. This chain links TRBV5-4 with TRBJ2-3, with D perhaps matching TRBD2 (6 bases). V was shortened by 5 bases and J by 1 base, with 11 bases between the two germline ends. This CDR3 spans 14 amino acids. CDR1 is SGHNT and CDR2 is YYREEE in the germline V gene (reference sequence). Together with reference TRBV5-4 and TRBJ2-3, the CDR3 gives the full variable domain: ETGVTQSPTHLIKTRGQQVTLRCSSQSGHNTVSWYQQALGQGPQFIFQYYREEENGRGNFPPRFSGLQFPNYSSELNVNALELDDSALYLCASSSWGGTDTQYFGPGTRLTVL.

The chain uses TRBV7-8 and TRBJ2-3, with D perhaps TRBD1 (5 bases). Trimming removed 0 bases at V and 3 bases at J, with 10 bases between. In germline, CDR1 is SGHVS, CDR2 FQNEAQ. This CDR3 is built from 15 residues. CDR3 residues: CASSLAVGLTDTQYF. The CDR3 nucleotides read TGTGCCAGCAGCTTAGCGGTGGGGCTAACAGATACGCAGTATTTT.

V and J are TRBV4-1 and TRBJ1-2; D uncertain. Trimming shortened V by 0 bases and J by 4 bases, and 15 bases separated the two germline ends. In germline, CDR1 is MGHRA, CDR2 YSYEKL. There are 16 residues in the CDR3. This CDR3 reads CASSQDHFPGTYGYTF. CDR3 in DNA: TGCGCCAGCAGCCAAGATCATTTCCCAGGTACCTATGGCTACACCTTC.

The chain is built from TRBV19 and TRBJ1-3; TRBD1 matches 8 bases. V dropped 7 bases and J dropped 0; count of bases not matched to a gene: 11. CDR1 and CDR2 from the germline V gene are LNHDA and SQIVND (reference sequence). The CDR3 runs 17 residues. The CDR3: CASTPTHRGSSGNTIYF. Written as DNA, the CDR3 is TGTGCCAGTACCCCGACCCACAGGGGGAGCTCTGGAAACACCATATATTTT. The variable domain in full, with the rest retrieved from reference TRBV19 and TRBJ1-3, is DGGITQSPKYLFRKEGQNVTLSCEQNLNHDAMYWYRQDPGQGLRLIYYSQIVNDFQKGDIAEGYSVSREKKESFPLTVTSAQKNPTAFYLCASTPTHRGSSGNTIYFGEGSWLTVV.

This clone was recorded only once. The rearrangement uses TRBV5-1 and TRBJ2-3; 11 bases map to TRBD2. The CDR3 spans 17 residues. V shed 3 bases, J shed 2 bases, and the junction held 8 bases outside the gene matches. Germline V gene data show CDR1 as SGHRS and CDR2 as YFSETQ. Here the CDR3 DNA reads TGCGCCAGCAGCTCGATTGGGACTAGCGGACACACAGATACGCAGTATTTT. It specifies CASSSIGTSGHTDTQYF.

This clone was picked up a small number of times. The chain employs TRBV5-1 and TRBJ1-3; 9 nucleotides match TRBD1. Trimming at V came to 4 bases and at J to 2 bases, leaving 1 base not matched to a gene. This CDR3 comprises 14 residues. The germline gives CDR1 SGHRS, CDR2 YFSETQ. The DNA of the CDR3 is TGCGCCAGCAGCCGGACAGGGGCTGGAAACACCATATATTTT. This translates into CASSRTGAGNTIYF.

The genes are TRBV15 and TRBJ1-4, with TRBD1 matching over 7 bases. V was pared by 7 bases and J by 6 bases, with 5 bases of the junction left unmatched. This CDR3 has 13 amino acids. CDR1 is LNHNV, CDR2 YYDKDF, per germline (reference sequence). The CDR3, as DNA: TGTGCCACCACGTGGGACAGTTATGAAAAACTGTTTTTT. Translation: CATTWDSYEKLFF.

The sample holds one count of this clone. This chain uses TRBV7-9 with TRBJ2-7; 8 nucleotides line up with TRBD1. The germline V gene has CDR1 SEHNR and CDR2 FQNEAQ (reference sequence). Trimming took 4 bases from V and 0 from J; bases not matched to a gene: 2. The CDR3 loop spans 14 amino acids. CDR3: CASSWGQDSYEQYF. The CDR3 DNA reads TGTGCCAGCAGCTGGGGACAGGACTCCTACGAGCAGTACTTC.

This chain connects TRBV9 to TRBJ2-1; TRBD2 is a possible D gene (6 bases). Germline assignment: CDR1 SGDLS and CDR2 YYNGEE. Trimming pared 3 bases from V and 0 bases from J, leaving 16 bases between. The CDR3 is 17 residues long. CDR3 nucleotide sequence: TGTGCCAGCAGCGGCCTAGGGGCGGGAAGCTCCTACAATGAGCAGTTCTTC. This translates into CASSGLGAGSSYNEQFF.

V is TRBV6-6 and J is TRBJ2-1; tentative D call: TRBD1 (5 bases). This CDR3 has 16 amino acids. Trimming took off 0 bases at V and 6 bases at J, with 15 bases between the two ends. The germline V gene has CDR1 MNHNY and CDR2 SVGAGI (reference sequence). The CDR3 bases are TGTGCCAGCAGTTACTCTCCGCTAGGAAGGGGCAATGAGCAGTTCTTC. This sequence encodes CASSYSPLGRGNEQFF.

The V call is TRBV19, the J call TRBJ2-1; 8 positions match TRBD2. The CDR3 extends over 16 amino acids. Per germline, CDR1 LNHDA and CDR2 SQIVND (reference sequence). V was clipped by 5 bases and J by 3 bases; unmatched bases: 9. The DNA for the CDR3 is TGTGCCAGTAGTTCCCCACTAGCGGCACTCTACAATGAGCAGTTCTTC. Translated: CASSSPLAALYNEQFF.

The chain joins TRBV7-2 to TRBJ2-1; tentatively, D is TRBD2 (5 bases). The CDR3 is 12 residues long. Trimming removed 5 bases at V and 7 bases at J, with 9 bases between. The germline CDR1 and CDR2 sequences are SGHTA and FQGNSA. The CDR3 region is CASSAGQNEQFF. CDR3 nucleotides: TGTGCCAGCAGCGCGGGCCAAAATGAGCAGTTCTTC.

The chain combines TRBV18 with TRBJ2-1; 11 positions match TRBD2. Unmatched junction bases numbered 9, after V lost 6 bases and J lost 8 bases. The CDR3 covers 15 residues. Germline CDR1 and CDR2: KGHSH and LQKENI. The CDR3 reads CASSLLAGGADEQFF. In DNA, the CDR3 is TGTGCCAGCTCTCTCCTAGCGGGAGGAGCGGATGAGCAGTTCTTC.

The chain has TRBV5-8 and TRBJ2-6; no clear D. CDR1 SGHTS and CDR2 YDEGEE come from the germline V gene. The CDR3 contains 15 residues. Deletions cut 2 bases from V and 1 base from J, with 7 bases between. This CDR3 is CASSLAASGANVLTF. CDR3 nucleotide sequence: TGTGCCAGCAGCTTAGCAGCGTCTGGGGCCAACGTCCTGACTTTC.